The entry below describes one T cell receptor beta chain. Which antigen it targets is not known. With a mouse as the source, gene names and germline sequences are drawn from the mouse. The read falls 1 residue short of the CDR3 end, and the missing part is taken from the germline J gene. Receptors were amplified or captured by the immunoSEQ multiplex PCR assay. Adaptive Biotechnologies performed the TCRbeta CDR3 sequencing at survey depth and reported CDR3 sequences, V/J genes, productive frequency and template counts. Amplification of TCR beta CDR3 regions started from genomic DNA instead of RNA. For the original study's pipeline: Jensen-Shannon divergence was used to quantify pairwise repertoire overlap between tissues, with a value of 1 meaning complete divergence and a value of 0 meaning identical repertoires. Tissues were grouped by single-linkage agglomerative hierarchical clustering of pairwise JSD values, and the clustering results were shown as dendrograms. GLIPH2 was applied to all patient samples using simulation_depth 1000, kmer_min_depth 3, and cdr3_length_cutoff 8, and only groups with more than two unique CDR3s were retained. In a standardized tissue-overlap score, Jaccard GLIPH-group overlap across patients was extrapolated to a standard repertoire size of 1000 clones. Linear mixed-effect models, with tissue included as a fixed effect and individual included as a random effect, were used to assess associations of diversity with clinical or experimental variables. Imported from immuneACCESS, the table was reduced by TCRdb to in-frame sequences with V and J called. These copies leave out some clones; in studies compared against another copy, an unresolved V gene accounts for under half, and the cause of the remainder is not known. V, J and clone size derive from that table, while D and trimming were established from the DNA sequence. This sample comprises about 50,000 clones, around 67% of them detected only once. Together, the top ten hold roughly 0.77% of the sample.

Including cysteine and phenylalanine, the CDR3 has 13 amino acids. The DNA covers only part of the CDR3, 36 bases in frame from base 1. The germline V gene yields GFQATS for CDR1 and STVNSAI for CDR2. Trimming leaves V shorter by 3 bases and J shorter by 0 bases, with the junction holding 1 base beyond the gene matches. The sample is drawn from a study of tissue T cells after allogeneic stem cell transplantation (dated 2022 in TCRdb). At the level of the whole study: The study profiled TCR beta repertoires across many tissues from research autopsies of patients with and without GVHD, plus mouse models of GVHD. The human part of the study was a prospective observational study with no blinding and no randomization. Study-level results and caveats: In both patients and mice, T cells from blood and spleen covered only a limited part of the TCR repertoire found in tissues. Within patients, how anatomically similar the tissues were was a key factor in shaping TCR repertoire composition, regardless of disease or transplant status. A small and clinically heterogeneous patient cohort was studied, and sampling depth was acknowledged as a limitation. The study did not determine which tissue TCRs were alloreactive or antigen-specific, and some clones might have been persisting host cells. Not many T cell clones showed up in more than one patient, yet clustering based on motifs uncovered repertoire signatures that were shared across patients in a tissue-specific way.

The TCR sequence derives from a pool of C57BL/6 mice in good health. The chain couples TRBV20 to TRBJ2-7; a stretch of 8 junction bases matches TRBD2. Sequenced sample: sorted cells pooled from one or two spleens. The covered CDR3 bases are TGTGGTGCTAGCTGGGGGGCCTCCTATGAACAGTAC. This translates into CGASWGASYEQY. Given in full, the CDR3 is CGASWGASYEQYF.